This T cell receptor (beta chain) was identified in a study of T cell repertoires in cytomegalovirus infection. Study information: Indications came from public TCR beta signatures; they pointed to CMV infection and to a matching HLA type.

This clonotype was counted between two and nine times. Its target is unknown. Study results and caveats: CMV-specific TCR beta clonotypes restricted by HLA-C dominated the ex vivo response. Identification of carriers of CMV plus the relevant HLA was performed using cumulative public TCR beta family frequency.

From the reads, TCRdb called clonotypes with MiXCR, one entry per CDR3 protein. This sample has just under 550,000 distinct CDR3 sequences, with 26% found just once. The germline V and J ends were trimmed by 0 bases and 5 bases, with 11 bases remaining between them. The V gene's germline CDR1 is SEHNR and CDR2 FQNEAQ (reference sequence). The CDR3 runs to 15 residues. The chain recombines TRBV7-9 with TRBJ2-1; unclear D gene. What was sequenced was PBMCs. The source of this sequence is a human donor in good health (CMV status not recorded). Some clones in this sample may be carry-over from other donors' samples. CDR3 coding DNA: TGTGCCAGCAGCTTAGCGGGGTCGATAAACAATGAGCAGTTCTTC. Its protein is CASSLAGSINNEQFF.